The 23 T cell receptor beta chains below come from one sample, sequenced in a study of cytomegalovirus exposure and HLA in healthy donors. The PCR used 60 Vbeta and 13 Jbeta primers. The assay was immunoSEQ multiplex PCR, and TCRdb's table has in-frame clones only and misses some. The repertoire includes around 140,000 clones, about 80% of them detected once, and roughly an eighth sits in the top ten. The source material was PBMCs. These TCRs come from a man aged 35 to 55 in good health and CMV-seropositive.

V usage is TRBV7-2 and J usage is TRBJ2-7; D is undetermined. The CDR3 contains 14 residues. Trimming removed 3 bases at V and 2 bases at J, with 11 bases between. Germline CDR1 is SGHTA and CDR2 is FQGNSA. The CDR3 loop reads CASSLDSWAYEQYF. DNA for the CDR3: TGTGCCAGCAGCTTGGATAGCTGGGCCTACGAGCAGTACTTC.

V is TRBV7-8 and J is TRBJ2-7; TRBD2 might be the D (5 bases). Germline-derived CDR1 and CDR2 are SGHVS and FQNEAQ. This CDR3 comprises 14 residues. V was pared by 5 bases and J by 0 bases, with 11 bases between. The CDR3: CASSLPGSSYEQYF. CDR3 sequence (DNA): TGTGCCAGCAGCCTGCCGGGGAGCTCCTACGAGCAGTACTTC.

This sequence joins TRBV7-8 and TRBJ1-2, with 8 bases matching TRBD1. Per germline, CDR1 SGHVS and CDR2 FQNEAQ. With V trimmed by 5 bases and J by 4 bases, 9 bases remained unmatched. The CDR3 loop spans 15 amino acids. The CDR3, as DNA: TGTGCCAGCAGCCCGGACAGGGAGGGGGCCTATGGCTACACCTTC. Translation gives CASSPDREGAYGYTF.

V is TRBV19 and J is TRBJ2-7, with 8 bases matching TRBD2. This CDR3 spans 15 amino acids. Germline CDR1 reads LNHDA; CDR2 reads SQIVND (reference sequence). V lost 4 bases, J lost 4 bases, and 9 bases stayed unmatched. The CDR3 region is CASSNKAGVGYEQYF. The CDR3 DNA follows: TGTGCCAGTAGTAACAAAGCGGGAGTCGGTTACGAGCAGTACTTC.

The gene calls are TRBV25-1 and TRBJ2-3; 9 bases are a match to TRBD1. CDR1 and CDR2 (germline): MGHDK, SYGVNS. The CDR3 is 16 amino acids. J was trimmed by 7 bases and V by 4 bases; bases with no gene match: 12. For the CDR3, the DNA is TGTGCCAGCAGTGGCCCCCAAACAGGGGGCGAAAATACGCAGTATTTT. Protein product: CASSGPQTGGENTQYF.

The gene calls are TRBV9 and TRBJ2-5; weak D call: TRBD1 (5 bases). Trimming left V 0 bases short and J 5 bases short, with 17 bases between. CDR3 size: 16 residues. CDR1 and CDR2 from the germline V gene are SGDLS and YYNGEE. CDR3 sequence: CASSVEGALVWETQYF. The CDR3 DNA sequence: TGTGCCAGCAGCGTAGAAGGGGCTCTGGTATGGGAGACCCAGTACTTC. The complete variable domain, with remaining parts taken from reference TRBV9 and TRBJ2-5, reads DSGVTQTPKHLITATGQRVTLRCSPRSGDLSVYWYQQSLDQGLQFLIQYYNGEERAKGNILERFSAQQFPDLHSELNLSSLELGDSALYFCASSVEGALVWETQYFGPGTRLLVL.

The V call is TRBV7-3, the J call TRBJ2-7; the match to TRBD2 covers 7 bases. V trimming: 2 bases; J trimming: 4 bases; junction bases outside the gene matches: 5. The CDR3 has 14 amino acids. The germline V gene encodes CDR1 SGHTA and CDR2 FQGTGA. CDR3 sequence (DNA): TGTGCCAGCAGCTTAGGCGGTAGCGGGTACGAGCAGTACTTC. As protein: CASSLGGSGYEQYF. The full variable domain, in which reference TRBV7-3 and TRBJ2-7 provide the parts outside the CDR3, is GAGVSQTPSNKVTEKGKYVELRCDPISGHTALYWYRQSLGQGPEFLIYFQGTGAADDSGLPNDRFFAVRPEGSVSTLKIQRTERGDSAVYLCASSLGGSGYEQYFGPGTRLTVT.

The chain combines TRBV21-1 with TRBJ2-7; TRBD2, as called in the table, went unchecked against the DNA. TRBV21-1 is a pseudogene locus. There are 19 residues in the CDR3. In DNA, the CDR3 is TGTGCCAGCAGCAAAGCGGTACCTAGCGGGTCCCGTAGCTCCTACGAGCAGTACTTC. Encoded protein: CASSKAVPSGSRSSYEQYF.

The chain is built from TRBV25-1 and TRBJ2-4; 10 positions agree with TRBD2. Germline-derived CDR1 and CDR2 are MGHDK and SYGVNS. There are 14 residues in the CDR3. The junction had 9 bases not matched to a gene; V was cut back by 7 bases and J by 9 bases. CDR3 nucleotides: TGTGCCAGCACGAACAGCGGGAGGGAGGGCATTCAGTACTTC. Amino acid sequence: CASTNSGREGIQYF.

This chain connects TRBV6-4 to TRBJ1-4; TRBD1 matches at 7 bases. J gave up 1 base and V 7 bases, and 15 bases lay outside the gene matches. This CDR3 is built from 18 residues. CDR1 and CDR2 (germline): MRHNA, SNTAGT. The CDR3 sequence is CASTGRAGQMGTNEKLFF. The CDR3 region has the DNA TGTGCCAGCACCGGTAGGGCGGGACAGATGGGAACTAATGAAAAACTGTTTTTT.

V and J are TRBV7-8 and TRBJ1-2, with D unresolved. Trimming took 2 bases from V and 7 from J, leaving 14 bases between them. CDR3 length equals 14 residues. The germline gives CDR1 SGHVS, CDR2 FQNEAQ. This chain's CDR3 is CASSLKRRTGGYTF. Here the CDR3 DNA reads TGTGCCAGCAGCTTAAAAAGGAGAACCGGTGGCTACACCTTC. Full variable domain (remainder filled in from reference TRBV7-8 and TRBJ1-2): GAGVSQSPRYKVAKRGQDVALRCDPISGHVSLFWYQQALGQGPEFLTYFQNEAQLDKSGLPSDRFFAERPEGSVSTLKIQRTQQEDSAVYLCASSLKRRTGGYTFGSGTRLTVV.

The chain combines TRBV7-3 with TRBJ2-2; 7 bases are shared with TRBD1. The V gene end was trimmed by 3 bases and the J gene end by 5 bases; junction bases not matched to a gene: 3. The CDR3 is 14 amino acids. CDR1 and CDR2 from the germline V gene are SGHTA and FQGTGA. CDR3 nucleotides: TGTGCCAGCAGCTTCGGGACAGAAACCGGGGAGCTGTTTTTT. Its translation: CASSFGTETGELFF.

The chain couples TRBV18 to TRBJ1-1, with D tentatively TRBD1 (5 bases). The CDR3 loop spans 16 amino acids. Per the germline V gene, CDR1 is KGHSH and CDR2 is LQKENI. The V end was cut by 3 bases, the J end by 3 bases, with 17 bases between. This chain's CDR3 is CASSPRAGRIDTEAFF. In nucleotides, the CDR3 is TGTGCCAGCTCACCCCGGGCAGGGAGGATTGACACTGAAGCTTTCTTT.

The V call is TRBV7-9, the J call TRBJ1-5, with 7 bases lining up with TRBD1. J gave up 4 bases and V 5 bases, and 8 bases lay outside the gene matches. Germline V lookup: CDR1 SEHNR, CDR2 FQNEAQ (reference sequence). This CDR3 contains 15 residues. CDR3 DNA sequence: TGTGCCAGCAGCCCAACAGGGGATCGGAATCAGCCCCAGCATTTT. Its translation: CASSPTGDRNQPQHF.

CDR3 coding DNA: TGTGCCAGCAGCTCGGACGGGAGCTCCTACAATGAGCAGTTCTTC. Its protein is CASSSDGSSYNEQFF. The chain employs TRBV7-2 and TRBJ2-1; tentative D call: TRBD2 (6 bases). The CDR3 has 15 residues. V was clipped by 4 bases and J by 0 bases, with 10 bases between them. Germline V gives CDR1 SGHTA, CDR2 FQGNSA.

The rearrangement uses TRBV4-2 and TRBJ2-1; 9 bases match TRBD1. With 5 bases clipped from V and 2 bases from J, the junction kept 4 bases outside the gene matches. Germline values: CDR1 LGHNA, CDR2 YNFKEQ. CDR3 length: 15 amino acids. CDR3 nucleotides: TGTGCCAGCAGCTTGGGGGACAGGGCCTACAATGAGCAGTTCTTC. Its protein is CASSLGDRAYNEQFF.

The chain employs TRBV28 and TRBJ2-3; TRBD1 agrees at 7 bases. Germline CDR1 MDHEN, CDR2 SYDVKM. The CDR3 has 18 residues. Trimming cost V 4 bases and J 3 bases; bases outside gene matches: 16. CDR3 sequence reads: CASSSLKTQGVRTDTQYF. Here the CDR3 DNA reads TGTGCCAGCAGTTCCCTGAAGACTCAGGGGGTCCGAACAGATACGCAGTATTTT. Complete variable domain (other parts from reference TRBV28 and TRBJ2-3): DVKVTQSSRYLVKRTGEKVFLECVQDMDHENMFWYRQDPGLGLRLIYFSYDVKMKEKGDIPEGYSVSREKKERFSLILESASTNQTSMYLCASSSLKTQGVRTDTQYFGPGTRLTVL.

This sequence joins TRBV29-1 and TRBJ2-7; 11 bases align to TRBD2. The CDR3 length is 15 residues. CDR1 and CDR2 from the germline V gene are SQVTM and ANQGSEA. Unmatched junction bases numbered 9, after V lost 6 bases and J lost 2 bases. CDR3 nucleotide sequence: TGCAGCGTGACAGGGTCACTAGCGGGAGCCTACGAGCAGTACTTC. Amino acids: CSVTGSLAGAYEQYF.

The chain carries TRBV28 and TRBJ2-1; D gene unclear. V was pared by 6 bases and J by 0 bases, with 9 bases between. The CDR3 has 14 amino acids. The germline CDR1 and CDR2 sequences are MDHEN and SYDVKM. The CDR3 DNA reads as TGTGCCAGCAGGTCAGTAAGCTCCTACAATGAGCAGTTCTTC. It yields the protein CASRSVSSYNEQFF.

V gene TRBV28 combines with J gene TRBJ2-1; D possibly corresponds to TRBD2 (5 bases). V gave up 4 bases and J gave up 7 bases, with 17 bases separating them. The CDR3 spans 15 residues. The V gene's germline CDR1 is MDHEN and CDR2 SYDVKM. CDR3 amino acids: CASSSPRAGQNEQFF. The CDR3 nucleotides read TGTGCCAGCAGTTCCCCCCGGGCGGGCCAAAATGAGCAGTTCTTC. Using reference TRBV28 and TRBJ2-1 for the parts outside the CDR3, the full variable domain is DVKVTQSSRYLVKRTGEKVFLECVQDMDHENMFWYRQDPGLGLRLIYFSYDVKMKEKGDIPEGYSVSREKKERFSLILESASTNQTSMYLCASSSPRAGQNEQFFGPGTRLTVL.

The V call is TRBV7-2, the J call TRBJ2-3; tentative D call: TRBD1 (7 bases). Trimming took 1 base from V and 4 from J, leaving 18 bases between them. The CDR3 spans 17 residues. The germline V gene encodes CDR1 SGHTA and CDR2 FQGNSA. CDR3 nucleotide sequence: TGTGCCAGCAGCTTAGAGCCAGCCGGCAGGGGGGCAGATACGCAGTATTTT. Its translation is CASSLEPAGRGADTQYF.

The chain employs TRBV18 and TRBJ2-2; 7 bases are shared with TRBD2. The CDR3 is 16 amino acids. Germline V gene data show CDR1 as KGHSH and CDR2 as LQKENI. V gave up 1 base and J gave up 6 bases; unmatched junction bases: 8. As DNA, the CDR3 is TGTGCCAGCTCACCACGGCAAGCGGGATGGGCCGGGGAGCTGTTTTTT. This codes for CASSPRQAGWAGELFF.

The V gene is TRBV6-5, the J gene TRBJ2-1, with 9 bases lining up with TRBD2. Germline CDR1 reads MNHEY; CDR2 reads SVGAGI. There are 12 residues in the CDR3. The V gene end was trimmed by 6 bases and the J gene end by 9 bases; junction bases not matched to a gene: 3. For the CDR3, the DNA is TGTGCCAGCAGGGGCGGGGGGGGTGAGCAGTTCTTC. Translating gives CASRGGGGEQFF.